This passage covers 25 T cell receptor beta chains from one sample sequenced in a study of OX40 agonist ivuxolimab in advanced cancers. The library was produced with the immunoSEQ multiplex PCR assay. The table was pulled from immuneACCESS by TCRdb, which kept in-frame rearrangements only. Such tables lose some clones; where checked, under half of the loss comes from unresolved V genes, and the rest has no known cause. This sample lists about 50,000 clones; around 85% were detected once. 0.61% of the sample is held by the ten biggest clonotypes. The material sequenced was CD4+ or CD8+ T cells sorted from blood, taken in a trial of the OX40 agonist ivuxolimab. All receptors derive from an adult with an advanced solid tumor such as melanoma, head and neck, liver or kidney cancer.

The V gene is TRBV10-3, the J gene TRBJ2-7, with D possibly TRBD2 on 5 matching bases. The CDR3 has 13 residues. V lost 10 bases, J lost 2 bases, and 15 bases lay in between. Germline CDR1 ENHRY, CDR2 SYGVKD. The chain's CDR3 is CATGELTTYEQYF. The CDR3 bases are TGTGCCACCGGGGAACTAACCACCTACGAGCAGTACTTC.

This clone was recorded only once. The V call is TRBV4-1, the J call TRBJ2-7; no firm D call. V was pared by 0 bases and J by 8 bases, with 8 bases between. Germline V gene lookup returns CDR1 MGHRA and CDR2 YSYEKL. This CDR3 has 12 residues. The CDR3 nucleotides are TGCGCCAGCAGCCAAGATCAGCTTAAGCAGTACTTC. This translates into CASSQDQLKQYF.

The V gene is TRBV6-5, the J gene TRBJ2-1; 7 bases line up with TRBD1. The germline V gene has CDR1 MNHEY and CDR2 SVGAGI. V shed 6 bases and J 10 bases; nucleotides not matched to a gene: 6. The CDR3 covers 12 residues. CDR3 sequence reads: CASRNTGDEQFF. CDR3 in DNA: TGTGCCAGCAGAAACACAGGGGACGAGCAGTTCTTC.

This clone is medium-sized in the sample. This chain connects TRBV4-1 to TRBJ1-5, with D tentatively TRBD1 (5 bases). Deletions cut 1 base from V and 1 base from J, with 11 bases between. Germline V gene lookup returns CDR1 MGHRA and CDR2 YSYEKL. This CDR3 is 16 amino acids long. The CDR3 loop is CASSQGLDISNQPQHF. CDR3 bases: TGCGCCAGCAGCCAAGGTCTGGACATCAGCAATCAGCCCCAGCATTTT.

The gene calls are TRBV2 and TRBJ2-7; D remains ambiguous. This CDR3 is 12 amino acids long. The germline V and J ends were trimmed by 5 bases and 3 bases, with 8 bases remaining between them. CDR1 is SNHLY and CDR2 is FYNNEI in the germline V gene. The CDR3 region is CASSFRDYEQYF. The DNA of the CDR3 is TGTGCCAGCAGTTTCAGAGACTACGAGCAGTACTTC.

This chain links TRBV28 with TRBJ2-5, with D tentatively TRBD1 (8 bases). Germline loops: CDR1 MDHEN, CDR2 SYDVKM. The CDR3 consists of 14 residues. The V end lost 4 bases, the J end lost 4 bases, and 13 bases lay between the germline ends. The CDR3 protein is CASSYTGGGETQYF. CDR3 DNA sequence: TGTGCCAGCAGTTATACAGGGGGGGGAGAGACCCAGTACTTC.

The chain joins TRBV5-1 to TRBJ2-7, with 11 bases identical to TRBD2. The CDR3 consists of 15 residues. V was pared by 4 bases and J by 1 base, with 4 bases of the junction left unmatched. Germline-derived CDR1 and CDR2 are SGHRS and YFSETQ. For the CDR3, the DNA is TGCGCCAGCAGCGCACGGACTAGCGGGTCCTACGAGCAGTACTTC. This gives the protein CASSARTSGSYEQYF. Filled out from reference TRBV5-1 and TRBJ2-7, the complete variable domain reads KAGVTQTPRYLIKTRGQQVTLSCSPISGHRSVSWYQQTPGQGLQFLFEYFSETQRNKGNFPGRFSGRQFSNSRSEMNVSTLELGDSALYLCASSARTSGSYEQYFGPGTRLTVT.

The V and J genes are TRBV5-1 and TRBJ2-1, with D tentatively TRBD2 (6 bases). The ends were cut back, 1 base at V and 5 bases at J, with 10 bases in the middle. Looked up from germline, CDR1 is SGHRS and CDR2 is YFSETQ. The CDR3 contains 14 residues. The chain's CDR3 is CASSLIGGDNEQFF. As DNA, the CDR3 is TGCGCCAGCAGCTTGATAGGCGGGGACAATGAGCAGTTCTTC.

V is TRBV27 and J is TRBJ2-7; 8 nucleotides line up with TRBD2. Looked up from germline, CDR1 is MNHEY and CDR2 is SMNVEV (reference sequence). This CDR3 has 17 amino acids. V lost 3 bases to trimming and J lost 7 bases; unmatched junction nucleotides: 17. The CDR3 DNA is TGTGCCAGCAGTTTCCTCCCAGTTAGCGGGACCTCCTTTGAGCAGTACTTC. Its translation: CASSFLPVSGTSFEQYF.

The chain links TRBV6-6 to TRBJ2-3; D is unclear. The CDR3 sequence is 11 residues long. Germline CDR1 MNHNY, CDR2 SVGAGI (reference sequence). V gave up 4 bases and J gave up 6 bases, with 5 bases separating them. In DNA, the CDR3 is TGTGCCAGCAGTTTGGGGGATACGCAGTATTTT. This codes for CASSLGDTQYF.

The rearrangement joins TRBV6-1 to TRBJ2-7; 8 bases map to TRBD1. The CDR3 has 13 amino acids. Germline loops: CDR1 MNHNS, CDR2 SASEGT. Trimming took 2 bases from V and 6 from J; bases not matched to a gene: 3. CDR3 protein: CASSEKDRVEQYF. In DNA form, the CDR3 reads TGTGCCAGCAGTGAAAAGGACAGGGTCGAGCAGTACTTC.

As DNA, the CDR3 is TGTGCCAGCGAATGGGGCAGTTCCTCTCGAGCGGAAGCTTTCTTT. It specifies CASEWGSSSRAEAFF. This chain joins TRBV6-1 and TRBJ1-1, with a weak D call TRBD1 (5 bases). The germline gives CDR1 MNHNS, CDR2 SASEGT. CDR3 length: 15 residues. Trimming removed 8 bases at V and 8 bases at J, with 24 bases between.

This chain joins TRBV6-5 and TRBJ2-7, with D uncertain. The CDR3 totals 15 residues. Germline assignment: CDR1 MNHEY and CDR2 SVGAGI. Trimming removed 6 bases at V and 5 bases at J, with 20 bases between. CDR3 sequence reads: CASRPHDRPLHEQYF. DNA of the CDR3: TGTGCCAGCAGGCCCCATGACCGACCTCTGCACGAGCAGTACTTC.

This rearrangement joins TRBV6-8 to TRBJ2-5; 9 bases fit TRBD2. The germline CDR1 and CDR2 sequences are MNHGY and SAAAGT. This CDR3 has 16 residues. The V segment lost 8 bases and the J segment 3 bases; nucleotides outside the gene matches: 13. The CDR3 sequence: CASPTPLAGCEETQYF. The DNA of the CDR3 is TGTGCCAGCCCCACCCCCCTAGCGGGATGTGAAGAGACCCAGTACTTC.

The J gene is TRBJ1-3, the V gene TRBV5-1; D unresolved. The CDR3 runs to 16 residues. Deletions cut 2 bases from V and 0 bases from J, with 12 bases between. CDR1 SGHRS and CDR2 YFSETQ come from the germline V gene. The CDR3: CASSFSDVTSGNTIYF. DNA of the CDR3: TGCGCCAGCAGCTTCTCCGACGTAACCTCTGGAAACACCATATATTTT.

V gene TRBV11-3 combines with J gene TRBJ2-5; 7 bases are a match to TRBD2. V gave up 4 bases and J gave up 4 bases; unmatched junction bases: 3. This CDR3 has 13 amino acids. CDR1 and CDR2 (germline): SGHNT, YENEEA. CDR3: CASSWTRRETQYF. The CDR3 nucleotides are TGTGCCAGCAGCTGGACTAGAAGAGAGACCCAGTACTTC.

In its sample, this clone was seen a few times. The rearrangement links TRBV11-3 to TRBJ2-2; 10 bases are shared with TRBD2. V shed 5 bases, J shed 6 bases, and the junction held 12 bases outside the gene matches. Germline V gives CDR1 SGHNT, CDR2 YENEEA. The CDR3 sequence is 17 residues long. The CDR3 protein is CASSPRRRLAGAGELFF. As DNA, the CDR3 is TGTGCCAGCAGCCCCCGGAGGCGACTAGCGGGCGCCGGGGAGCTGTTTTTT.

The V and J genes are TRBV6-5 and TRBJ1-5; 12 nucleotides align to TRBD1. V shed 5 bases and J 10 bases; nucleotides not matched to a gene: 6. CDR1 is MNHEY, CDR2 SVGAGI, per germline. The CDR3 extends over 14 amino acids. The CDR3 nucleotides read TGTGCCAGCAGTACGGGACAGGGGGCAAGACCCCAGCATTTT. Residues: CASSTGQGARPQHF.

The chain couples TRBV30 to TRBJ1-3; D unresolved. Between the trimmed V and J ends, which lost 6 bases and 4 bases, there was a span of 7 bases. The germline V gene encodes CDR1 GTSNPN and CDR2 SVGIG (reference sequence). The CDR3 totals 11 residues. CDR3 sequence (DNA): TGTGCCTGTCGGGTCGGAAACACCATATATTTT. Amino acid sequence: CACRVGNTIYF.

The chain recombines TRBV18 with TRBJ1-1; D not resolved. Trimming stripped 3 bases from V and 2 bases from J, with 10 bases between. The CDR3 contains 14 residues. Germline CDR1 is KGHSH and CDR2 is LQKENI. CDR3 in DNA: TGTGCCAGCTCACCCTGGGGAGATAACACTGAAGCTTTCTTT. The encoded protein is CASSPWGDNTEAFF. The variable domain in full, completed from reference TRBV18 and TRBJ1-1, reads NAGVMQNPRHLVRRRGQEARLRCSPMKGHSHVYWYRQLPEEGLKFMVYLQKENIIDESGMPKERFSAEFPKEGPSILRIQQVVRGDSAAYFCASSPWGDNTEAFFGQGTRLTVV.

V usage is TRBV11-2 and J usage is TRBJ2-5; 8 bases line up with TRBD1. The CDR3 is made up of 13 amino acids. The germline gives CDR1 SGHAT, CDR2 FQNNGV. V lost 5 bases to trimming and J lost 3 bases; unmatched junction nucleotides: 2. CDR3 sequence reads: CASSVTGEETQYF. The CDR3 DNA follows: TGTGCCAGCAGCGTGACAGGGGAAGAGACCCAGTACTTC.

The chain employs TRBV5-1 and TRBJ2-7; D gene ambiguous. CDR1 is SGHRS, CDR2 YFSETQ, per germline. The CDR3 totals 14 residues. Trimming left V 0 bases short and J 5 bases short, with 12 bases between. The CDR3 loop reads CASSLGGRLDEQYF. Here the CDR3 DNA reads TGCGCCAGCAGCTTGGGGGGTCGACTGGACGAGCAGTACTTC.

This clone came up a few times. The chain has TRBV23-1 and TRBJ2-7; 7 bases align to TRBD1. TRBV23-1 is recorded as an ORF, its role being uncertain. V trimming: 4 bases; J trimming: 3 bases; junction bases outside the gene matches: 9. The CDR3 length is 15 residues. Written as DNA, the CDR3 is TGCGCCAGCAGTCCCCTTACGACAGGGTTCTACGAGCAGTACTTC. Translation: CASSPLTTGFYEQYF.

The chain joins TRBV7-8 to TRBJ2-4; no firm D call. This CDR3 is built from 14 residues. Germline lookup yields CDR1 SGHVS and CDR2 FQNEAQ. With 5 bases removed from V and 0 bases from J, the gap between germline ends came to 8 bases. The DNA for the CDR3 is TGTGCCAGCAGCGACCACGTAGCCAAAAACATTCAGTACTTC. This codes for CASSDHVAKNIQYF.

This chain connects TRBV19 to TRBJ2-3; 8 positions match TRBD2. Trimming cost V 7 bases and J 2 bases; bases outside gene matches: 8. The CDR3 runs 15 residues. Per germline, CDR1 LNHDA and CDR2 SQIVND (reference sequence). As DNA, the CDR3 is TGTGCCAGTATGGCCGGACTAGCCGTCACAGATACGCAGTATTTT. It specifies CASMAGLAVTDTQYF.